This is a list of T cell receptor beta chains from one sample in a study of cytomegalovirus exposure and HLA in healthy donors. Only in-frame clones appear in the TCRdb table, and some are missing; sequencing was by immunoSEQ multiplex PCR. The data contain over 100,000 clones, more than 70% of them singletons. Input material: PBMCs. Every receptor here comes from a woman aged 18-29 years in good health and CMV-seronegative. Both conserved end residues are part of each CDR3. The order of the fields is D gene, V gene, CDR3 protein. The D gene is left open where the match is weak.

>.|TRBV4-1
CASSPTTGGPQHF
>TRBD2|TRBV4-3
CASSRLAAAYNEQFF
>TRBD2|TRBV28
CASSLPTSVPGELFF
>.|TRBV6-5
CASSYSGPGELFF
>.|TRBV30
CAWSAGTLNTEAFF
>TRBD1|TRBV19
CASSDRANTGELFF
>TRBD2|TRBV7-2
CASTPTSGSPYEQYF
>.|TRBV18
CASSPGSSYEQYF
>.|TRBV5-4
CASRTTEGAFNSYNEQFF
>TRBD1|TRBV11-3
CASSTGQGSYNEQFF
>TRBD2|TRBV19
CASRTTGTSHEQFF
>TRBD1|TRBV27
CASAPTGVHNQPQHF
>TRBD2|TRBV28
CASSLGSGGSPTQYF
>.|TRBV28
CASSTRVDNTDTQYF
>.|TRBV4-1
CASSQETALGQETQYF
>.|TRBV7-2
CASSPEGHSNYGYTF
>.|TRBV19
CASRSGTAKAFF
>TRBD1|TRBV4-2
CASSQDPGQGGYTF
>.|TRBV11-2
CASMRPLLSGANVLTF
>.|TRBV7-8
CASSPRSGEAFF
>TRBD1|TRBV29-1
CSADRGDTEAFF
>.|TRBV20-1
CSANIANTIYF
>TRBD1|TRBV6-5
CASSPWTGNHYEQYF
>.|TRBV28
CAVKGHSNSGNTIYF
>TRBD2|TRBV23-1
CASSQKFRGLREHTQYF
>TRBD1|TRBV5-1
CASSLAGGEYEQYF
>TRBD1|TRBV29-1
CSVARTGNEKLFF
>.|TRBV20-1
CSARANGYTF
>TRBD1|TRBV7-9
CASSPREPAGGAGYNEQFF
>.|TRBV27
CASSIDRFKNIQYF
>TRBD2|TRBV5-1
CASTTGGGTQYF
>TRBD1|TRBV4-3
CASSHSGDRGVAGELFF
>TRBD1|TRBV28
CASSSRQGSAQDEQFF
>.|TRBV5-4
CASSLWAGETEAFF
>TRBD2|TRBV11-1
CASSHLPSGGYYEQYF
>.|TRBV29-1
CSVSQGGATEAFF
>.|TRBV7-2
CASSLYNTQYF
>TRBD1|TRBV27
CASSAGQGVNQPQHF
>.|TRBV15
CATSREQGSLNYGYTF
>.|TRBV7-9
CASSLAGHSNQPQHF
>TRBD1|TRBV28
CASRSRDRAPNEQFF
>.|TRBV6-1
CASSEKSGATYGYTF
>TRBD1|TRBV28
CASSSLGQVRGPRETQYF
>.|TRBV5-1
CASSATGMGFNEKLFF
>TRBD1|TRBV6-1
CASRWGQGHYGYTF